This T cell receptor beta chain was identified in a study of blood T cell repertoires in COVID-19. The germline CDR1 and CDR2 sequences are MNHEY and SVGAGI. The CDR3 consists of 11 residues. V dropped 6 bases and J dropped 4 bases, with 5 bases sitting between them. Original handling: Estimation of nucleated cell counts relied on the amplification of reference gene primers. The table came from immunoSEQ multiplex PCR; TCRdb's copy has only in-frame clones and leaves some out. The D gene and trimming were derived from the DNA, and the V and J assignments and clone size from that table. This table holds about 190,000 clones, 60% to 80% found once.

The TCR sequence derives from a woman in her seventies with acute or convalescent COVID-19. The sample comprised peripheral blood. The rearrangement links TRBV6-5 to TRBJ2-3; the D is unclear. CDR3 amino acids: CASRLSDTQYF. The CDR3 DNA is TGTGCCAGCAGACTCTCAGATACGCAGTATTTT.